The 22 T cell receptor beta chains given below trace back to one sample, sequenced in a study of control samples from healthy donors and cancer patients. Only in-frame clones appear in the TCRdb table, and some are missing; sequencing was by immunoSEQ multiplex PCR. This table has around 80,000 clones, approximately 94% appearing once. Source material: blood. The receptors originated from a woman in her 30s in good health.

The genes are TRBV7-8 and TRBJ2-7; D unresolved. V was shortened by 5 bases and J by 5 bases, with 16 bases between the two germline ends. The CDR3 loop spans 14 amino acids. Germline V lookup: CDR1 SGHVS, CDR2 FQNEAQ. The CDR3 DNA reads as TGTGCCAGCAGCGGTACGCAGACGCGCAACGAGCAGTACTTC. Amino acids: CASSGTQTRNEQYF.

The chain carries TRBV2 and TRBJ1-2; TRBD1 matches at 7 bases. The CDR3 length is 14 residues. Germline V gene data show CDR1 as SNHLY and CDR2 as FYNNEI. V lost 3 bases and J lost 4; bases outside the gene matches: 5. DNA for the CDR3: TGTGCCAGCAGTGAGGCAGGGGGGCTCTATGGCTACACCTTC. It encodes CASSEAGGLYGYTF.

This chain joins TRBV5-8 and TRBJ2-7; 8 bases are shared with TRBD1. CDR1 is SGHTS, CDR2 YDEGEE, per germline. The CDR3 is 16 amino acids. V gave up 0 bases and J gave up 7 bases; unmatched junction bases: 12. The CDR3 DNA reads TGTGCCAGCAGCTTGGTTGGGACAGGCGTACGTGGGGAGCAGTACGTC. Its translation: CASSLVGTGVRGEQYV.

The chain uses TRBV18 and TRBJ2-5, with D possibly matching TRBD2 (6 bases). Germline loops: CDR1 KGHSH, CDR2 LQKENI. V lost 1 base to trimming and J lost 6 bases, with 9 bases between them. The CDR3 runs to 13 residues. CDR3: CASSPRGEQTQYF. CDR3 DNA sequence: TGTGCCAGCTCACCACGGGGGGAGCAGACCCAGTACTTC.

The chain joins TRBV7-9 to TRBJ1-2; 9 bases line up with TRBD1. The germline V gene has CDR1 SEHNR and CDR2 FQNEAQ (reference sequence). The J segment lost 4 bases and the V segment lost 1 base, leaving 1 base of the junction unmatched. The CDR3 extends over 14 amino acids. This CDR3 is CASSLGGQGYGYTF. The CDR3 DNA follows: TGTGCCAGCAGCTTAGGGGGACAGGGCTATGGCTACACCTTC. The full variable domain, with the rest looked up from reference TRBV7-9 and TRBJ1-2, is DTGVSQNPRHKITKRGQNVTFRCDPISEHNRLYWYRQTLGQGPEFLTYFQNEAQLEKSRLLSDRFSAERPKGSFSTLEIQRTEQGDSAMYLCASSLGGQGYGYTFGSGTRLTVV.

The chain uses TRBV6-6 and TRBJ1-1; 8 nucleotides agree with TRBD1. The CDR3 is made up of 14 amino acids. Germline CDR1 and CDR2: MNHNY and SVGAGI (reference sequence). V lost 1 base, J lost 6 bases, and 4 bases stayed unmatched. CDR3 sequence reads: CASSYFDRGPEAFF. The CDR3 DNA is TGTGCCAGCAGTTACTTCGACAGGGGCCCTGAAGCTTTCTTT.

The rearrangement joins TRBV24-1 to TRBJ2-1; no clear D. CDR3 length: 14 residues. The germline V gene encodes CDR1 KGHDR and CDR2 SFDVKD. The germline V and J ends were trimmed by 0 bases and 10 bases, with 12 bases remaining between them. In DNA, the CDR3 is TGTGCCACCAGTGATTTGCAAGGCCCCCTGGAGCAGTTCTTC. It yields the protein CATSDLQGPLEQFF.

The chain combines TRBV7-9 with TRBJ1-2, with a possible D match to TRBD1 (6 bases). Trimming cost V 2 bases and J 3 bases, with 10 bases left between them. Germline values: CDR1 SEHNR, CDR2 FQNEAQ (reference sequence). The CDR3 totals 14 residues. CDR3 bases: TGTGCCAGCAGCTTAAATGCAGGGGACTATGGCTACACCTTC. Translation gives CASSLNAGDYGYTF.

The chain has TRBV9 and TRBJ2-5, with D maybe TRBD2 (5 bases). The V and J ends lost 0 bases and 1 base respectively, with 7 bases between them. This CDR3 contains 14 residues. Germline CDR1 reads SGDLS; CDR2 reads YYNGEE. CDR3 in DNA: TGTGCCAGCAGCGTAGGGGGAGTCCAAGAGACCCAGTACTTC. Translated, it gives CASSVGGVQETQYF. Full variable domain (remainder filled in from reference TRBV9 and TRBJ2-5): DSGVTQTPKHLITATGQRVTLRCSPRSGDLSVYWYQQSLDQGLQFLIQYYNGEERAKGNILERFSAQQFPDLHSELNLSSLELGDSALYFCASSVGGVQETQYFGPGTRLLVL.

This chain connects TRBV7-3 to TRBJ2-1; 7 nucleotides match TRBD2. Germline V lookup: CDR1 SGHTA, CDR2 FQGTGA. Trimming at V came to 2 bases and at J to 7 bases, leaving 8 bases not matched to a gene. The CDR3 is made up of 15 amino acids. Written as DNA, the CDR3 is TGTGCCAGCAGCTTAGGCCTAGCGGTAGGGAATGAGCAGTTCTTC. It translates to CASSLGLAVGNEQFF.

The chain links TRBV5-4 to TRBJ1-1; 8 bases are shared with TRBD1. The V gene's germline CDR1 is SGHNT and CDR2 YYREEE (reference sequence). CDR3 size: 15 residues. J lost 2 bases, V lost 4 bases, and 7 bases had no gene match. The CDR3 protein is CASSTGQGYNTEAFF. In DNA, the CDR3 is TGTGCCAGCAGCACCGGACAGGGATATAACACTGAAGCTTTCTTT.

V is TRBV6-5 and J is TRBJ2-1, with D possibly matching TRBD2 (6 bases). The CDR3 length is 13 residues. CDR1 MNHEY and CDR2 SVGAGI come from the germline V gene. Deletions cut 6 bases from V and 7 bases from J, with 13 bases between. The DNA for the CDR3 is TGTGCCAGCAGGCTCAGTGGGAGGAATGAGCAGTTCTTC. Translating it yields CASRLSGRNEQFF.

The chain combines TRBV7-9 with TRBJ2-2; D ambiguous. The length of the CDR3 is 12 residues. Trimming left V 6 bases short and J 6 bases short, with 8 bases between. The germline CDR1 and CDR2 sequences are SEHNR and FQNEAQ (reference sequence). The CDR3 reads CASRSDPGELFF. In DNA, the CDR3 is TGTGCCAGCAGATCGGACCCCGGGGAGCTGTTTTTT.

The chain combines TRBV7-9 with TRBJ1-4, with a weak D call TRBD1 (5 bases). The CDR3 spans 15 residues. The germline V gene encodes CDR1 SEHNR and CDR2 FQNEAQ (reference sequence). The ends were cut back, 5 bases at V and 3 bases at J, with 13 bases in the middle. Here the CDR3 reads CASSPQGWANEKLFF. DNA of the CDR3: TGTGCCAGCAGCCCCCAGGGATGGGCTAATGAAAAACTGTTTTTT.

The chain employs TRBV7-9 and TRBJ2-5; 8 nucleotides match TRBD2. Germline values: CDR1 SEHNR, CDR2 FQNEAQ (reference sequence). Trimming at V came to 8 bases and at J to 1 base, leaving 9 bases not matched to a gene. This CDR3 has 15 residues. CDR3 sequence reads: CASDLGGASQETQYF. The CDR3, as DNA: TGTGCCAGCGACCTCGGGGGGGCTTCCCAAGAGACCCAGTACTTC.

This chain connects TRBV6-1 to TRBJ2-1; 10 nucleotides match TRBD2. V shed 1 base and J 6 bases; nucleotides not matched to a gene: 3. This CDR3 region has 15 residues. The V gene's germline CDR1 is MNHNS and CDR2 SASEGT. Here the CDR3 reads CASSEEAGGPNEQFF. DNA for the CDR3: TGTGCCAGCAGTGAAGAAGCGGGGGGGCCCAATGAGCAGTTCTTC.

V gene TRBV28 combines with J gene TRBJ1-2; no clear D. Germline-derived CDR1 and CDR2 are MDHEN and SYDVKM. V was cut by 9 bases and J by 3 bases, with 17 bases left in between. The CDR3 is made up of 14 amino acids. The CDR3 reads CASALGIGDYGYTF. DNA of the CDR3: TGTGCCAGTGCTTTGGGGATCGGGGACTATGGCTACACCTTC.

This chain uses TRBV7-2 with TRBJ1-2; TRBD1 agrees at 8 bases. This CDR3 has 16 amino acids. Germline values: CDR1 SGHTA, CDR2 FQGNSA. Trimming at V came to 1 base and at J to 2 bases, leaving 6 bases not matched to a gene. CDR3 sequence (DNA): TGTGCCAGCAGCTTAGTGGCAGGGGGCTCGAACTATGGCTACACCTTC. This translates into CASSLVAGGSNYGYTF.

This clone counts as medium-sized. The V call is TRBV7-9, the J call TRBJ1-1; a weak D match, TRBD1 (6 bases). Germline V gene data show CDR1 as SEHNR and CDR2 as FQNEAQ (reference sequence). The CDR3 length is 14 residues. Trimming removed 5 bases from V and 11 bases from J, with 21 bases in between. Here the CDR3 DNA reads TGTGCCAGCAGCGGTTGGGGTGGGGGCAGCGATGCTTTCTTT. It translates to CASSGWGGGSDAFF.

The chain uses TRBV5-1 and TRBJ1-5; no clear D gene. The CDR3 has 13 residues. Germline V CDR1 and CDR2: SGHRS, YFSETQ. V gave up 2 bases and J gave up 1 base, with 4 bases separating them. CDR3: CASSFESNQPQHF. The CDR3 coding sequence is TGCGCCAGCAGCTTTGAGAGCAATCAGCCCCAGCATTTT.

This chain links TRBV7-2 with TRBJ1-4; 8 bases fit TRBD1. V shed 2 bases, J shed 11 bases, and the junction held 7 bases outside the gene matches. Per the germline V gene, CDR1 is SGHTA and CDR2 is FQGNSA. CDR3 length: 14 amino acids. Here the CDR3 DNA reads TGTGCCAGCAGCTTATTACAGGGGGGAGGGAAACTGTTTTTT. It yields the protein CASSLLQGGGKLFF.

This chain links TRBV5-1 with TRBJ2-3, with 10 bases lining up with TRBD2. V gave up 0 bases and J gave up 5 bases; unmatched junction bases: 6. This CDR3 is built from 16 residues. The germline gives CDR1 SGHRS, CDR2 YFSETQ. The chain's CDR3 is CASSLGLIAGGDTQYF. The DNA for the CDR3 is TGCGCCAGCAGCTTGGGTTTGATAGCGGGGGGAGATACGCAGTATTTT.